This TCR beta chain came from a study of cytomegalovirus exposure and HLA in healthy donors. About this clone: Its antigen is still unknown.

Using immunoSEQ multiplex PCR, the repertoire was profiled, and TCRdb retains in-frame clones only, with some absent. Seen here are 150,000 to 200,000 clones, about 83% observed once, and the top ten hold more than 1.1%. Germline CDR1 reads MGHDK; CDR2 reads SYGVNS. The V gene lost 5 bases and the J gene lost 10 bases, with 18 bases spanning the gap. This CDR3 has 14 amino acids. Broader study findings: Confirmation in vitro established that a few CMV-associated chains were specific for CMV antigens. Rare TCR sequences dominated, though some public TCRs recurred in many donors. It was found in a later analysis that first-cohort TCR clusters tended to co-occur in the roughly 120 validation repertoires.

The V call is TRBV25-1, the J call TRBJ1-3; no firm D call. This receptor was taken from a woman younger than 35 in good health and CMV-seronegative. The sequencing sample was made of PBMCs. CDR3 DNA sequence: TGTGCCAGCAGTTCAACGGGGTCCTTATTGACCATATATTTT. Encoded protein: CASSSTGSLLTIYF.